What follows are 7 T cell receptor beta chains derived from one specimen sequenced in a study of pediatric ulcerative colitis. Profiling relied on immunoSEQ multiplex PCR, and the TCRdb table lists in-frame clones only, not all of them. The sample gives 40,000 to 55,000 clones, more than 60% of which show up once; 3% to 4.5% is in the top ten. The rectum was sampled with one to two pinch biopsies at colonoscopy. Sequencing was performed on gut tissue. Source of these receptors: a girl aged 5-17 years with moderate ulcerative colitis.

The chain recombines TRBV28 with TRBJ2-4, with D possibly being TRBD2 (5 bases). The germline V gene has CDR1 MDHEN and CDR2 SYDVKM. The CDR3 extends over 14 amino acids. The germline V and J ends were trimmed by 6 bases and 2 bases, with 11 bases remaining between them. CDR3 in DNA: TGTGCCAGCAGGTTGCCCGGGACCAAAAACATTCAGTACTTC. It yields the protein CASRLPGTKNIQYF.

The chain is built from TRBV28 and TRBJ1-2, with a weak D call TRBD1 (5 bases). Trimming shortened V by 3 bases and J by 4 bases, and 15 bases separated the two germline ends. There are 15 residues in the CDR3. Per germline, CDR1 MDHEN and CDR2 SYDVKM. For the CDR3, the DNA is TGTGCCAGCAGTTTTGGGGCAGCGGACCCCTATGGCTACACCTTC. Its translation is CASSFGAADPYGYTF.

The V call is TRBV21-1, the J call TRBJ2-5; the listed D gene, TRBD2, was not tested against the DNA. TRBV21-1 is tagged as a pseudogene. The CDR3 has 15 residues. CDR3 sequence (DNA): TGTGCCAGCAGCAACGGTTCGCTCGCCCAAGAGACCCAGTACTTC. Its protein product is CASSNGSLAQETQYF.

V is TRBV14 and J is TRBJ1-1; D remains ambiguous. Between the trimmed V and J ends, which lost 0 bases and 11 bases, there was a span of 10 bases. Germline CDR1 reads SGHDN; CDR2 reads FVKESK. The CDR3 covers 12 residues. In DNA, the CDR3 is TGTGCCAGCAGCCAAGACACCGATTGGGCTTTCTTT. Translated, it gives CASSQDTDWAFF.

This chain links TRBV10-1 with TRBJ2-1, with D possibly called TRBD1 or TRBD2 (5 bases each). This CDR3 is 16 amino acids long. Germline CDR1 reads WNHNN; CDR2 reads SYGVQD (reference sequence). V gave up 1 base and J gave up 0 bases, with 10 bases separating them. CDR3 in amino acids: CASSEYGGASYNEQFF. For the CDR3, the DNA is TGCGCCAGCAGTGAGTATGGGGGAGCCTCCTACAATGAGCAGTTCTTC.

DNA of the CDR3: TGTGCCAGCAGCTTAGGTCCGGGGCACGAGACCCAGTACTTC. It translates to CASSLGPGHETQYF. The chain joins TRBV7-8 to TRBJ2-5, with D perhaps TRBD1 or TRBD2 (5 bases each). Trimming stripped 1 base from V and 5 bases from J, with 11 bases between. This CDR3 contains 14 residues. The germline gives CDR1 SGHVS, CDR2 FQNEAQ. Using reference TRBV7-8 and TRBJ2-5 for the parts outside the CDR3, the full variable domain is GAGVSQSPRYKVAKRGQDVALRCDPISGHVSLFWYQQALGQGPEFLTYFQNEAQLDKSGLPSDRFFAERPEGSVSTLKIQRTQQEDSAVYLCASSLGPGHETQYFGPGTRLLVL.

This clone was detected only a few times. This chain links TRBV2 with TRBJ1-5; no reliable D call. V was shortened by 4 bases and J by 3 bases, with 10 bases between the two germline ends. Germline loops: CDR1 SNHLY, CDR2 FYNNEI. The CDR3 sequence is 14 residues long. The DNA of the CDR3 is TGTGCCAGCAGTGCAAGGCAGCTCAATCAGCCCCAGCATTTT. Translated: CASSARQLNQPQHF.